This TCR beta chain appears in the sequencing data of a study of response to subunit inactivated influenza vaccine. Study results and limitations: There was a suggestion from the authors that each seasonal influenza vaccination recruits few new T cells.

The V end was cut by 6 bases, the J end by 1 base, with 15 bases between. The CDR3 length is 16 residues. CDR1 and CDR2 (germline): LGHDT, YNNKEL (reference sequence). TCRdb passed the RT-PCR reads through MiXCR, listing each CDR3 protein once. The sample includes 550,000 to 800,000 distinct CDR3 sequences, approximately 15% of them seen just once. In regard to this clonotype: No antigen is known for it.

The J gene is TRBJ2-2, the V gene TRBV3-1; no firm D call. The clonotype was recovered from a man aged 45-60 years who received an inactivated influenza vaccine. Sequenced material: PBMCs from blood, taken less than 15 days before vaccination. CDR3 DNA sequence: TGTGCCAGCAGTCACCCGGGTGGGGTGAACACCGGGGAGCTGTTTTTT. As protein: CASSHPGGVNTGELFF. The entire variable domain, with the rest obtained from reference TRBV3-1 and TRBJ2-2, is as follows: DTAVSQTPKYLVTQMGNDKSIKCEQNLGHDTMYWYKQDSKKFLKIMFSYNNKELIINETVPNRFSPKSPDKAHLNLHINSLELGDSAVYFCASSHPGGVNTGELFFGEGSRLTVL.